A selection of T cell receptor beta chains follows, all from one sample in a study of T cell repertoires in cytomegalovirus infection. TCRdb ran MiXCR on the reads and lists one entry per CDR3 protein. The sample has 360,000 or so distinct CDR3 sequences; just under 35% are singletons. No antigens are known for them. This specimen consisted of cultured PBMCs, obtained from culture after CMV antigen stimulation. The receptors here all came from a human donor in good health (CMV status not recorded). Some clones in this sample may be carry-over from other donors' samples. Each CDR3 is given with its conserved first and last residue. A D gene is named only where the DNA matches it firmly. Size is omitted from some rows. Given values are once, few, many or a class for expanded clones.

>.|TRBV25-1|TRBJ2-2|.
TGTGCCAGCGTCCGGGACGGTTACACCGGGGAGCTGTTTTTT
CASVRDGYTGELFF
>few|TRBV27|TRBJ2-1|TRBD2
TGTGCCAGCAGTATACCGGGACTAAACAATGAGCAGTTCTTC
CASSIPGLNNEQFF
>.|TRBV19|TRBJ2-1|.
TGTGCCAGTAGATGGGGGCTCCGGTTCGGTGAGCAGTTCTTC
CASRWGLRFGEQFF
>many|TRBV28|TRBJ2-1|.
TGTGCCAGCAGTTCGGCTAGCGCCACGGAGAATGAGCAGTTCTTC
CASSSASATENEQFF
>few|TRBV7-2|TRBJ2-4|TRBD2
TGTGCCAGCAGCCTCTCCTTAACGGGAGGCTTAGCCAAAAACATTCAGTACTTC
CASSLSLTGGLAKNIQYF
>many|TRBV10-3|TRBJ2-3|TRBD2
TGTGCCATCAGTGAGAAGGGGACTAGAGATACGCAGTATTTT
CAISEKGTRDTQYF
>.|TRBV2|TRBJ2-1|TRBD2
TGTGCCAGCAGTGAAGGCAGGGGAGTGGTAAGCGGGAGGGTCAATGAGCAGTTCTTC
CASSEGRGVVSGRVNEQFF
>.|TRBV27|TRBJ1-1|.
TGTGCCAGCAGTACGTATGGGAACACTGAAGCTTTCTTT
CASSTYGNTEAFF
>few|TRBV18|TRBJ2-7|.
TGTGCCAGCTCACCACCATTGGGACAAGGGTCGGGGGAGCAGTACTTC
CASSPPLGQGSGEQYF
>few|TRBV6-5|TRBJ2-6|.
TGTGCCAGCAGTTCCCGGAGCAGGGTCGCCTCTGGGGCCAACGTCCTGACTTTC
CASSSRSRVASGANVLTF
>few|TRBV4-1|TRBJ2-7|.
TGCGCCAGCAGCCAAGAGGGGGTGAGGTCCTACGAGCAGTACTTC
CASSQEGVRSYEQYF
>.|TRBV7-3|TRBJ2-5|TRBD2
TGTGCCAGCAGCTTAACGGCTAGCGGGGTTAACTTC
CASSLTASGVNF
>few|TRBV4-1|TRBJ1-2|.
TGCGCCAGCAAGGGCGGGTCCGGTACTGGCTATGGCTACACCTTC
CASKGGSGTGYGYTF
>.|TRBV12-3/TRBV12-4|TRBJ2-3|TRBD2
TGTGCCACCAGACTAGCGGGAACAGATACGCAGTATTTT
CATRLAGTDTQYF
>.|TRBV20-1|TRBJ2-3|.
TGCAGCCACCTGGGCCTGGACACAGATACGCAGTATTTT
CSHLGLDTDTQYF
>.|TRBV7-6|TRBJ2-3|TRBD2
TGTGCCAGCAGCTTAGCTAGCGGGAGGATCACAGATACGCAGTATTTT
CASSLASGRITDTQYF
>many|TRBV6-1|TRBJ1-5|.
TGTGCCAATTATCAGGGGAGCAATCAGCCCCAGCATTTT
CANYQGSNQPQHF
>few|TRBV6-2/TRBV6-3|TRBJ2-3|.
TGTGCCAGCAGTTCGGCGTACACAGATACGCAGTATTTT
CASSSAYTDTQYF
>.|TRBV29-1|TRBJ2-7|.
TGCAGCGTTGAAAACCGGGACAGCGGGTACGAGCAGTACTTC
CSVENRDSGYEQYF
>.|TRBV14|TRBJ1-1|.
TGTGCCAGCAGCCGCCCAAGCCCATTTGGACAGCTCAACACTGAAGCTTTCTTT
CASSRPSPFGQLNTEAFF
>many|TRBV7-2|TRBJ2-1|.
TGTGCCAGCAGCCCGATGGCGGGCCTCTCCTACAATGAGCAGTTCTTC
CASSPMAGLSYNEQFF
>.|TRBV6-6|TRBJ2-3|.
TGTGCCAGCAGTTACGTTACAGATACGCAGTATTTT
CASSYVTDTQYF
>many|TRBV7-2|TRBJ2-7|.
TGTGCCAGCAGCTTGGGGGTAGGTGAGCAGTACTTC
CASSLGVGEQYF
>few|TRBV28|TRBJ1-4|.
TGTGCCAGCAGCTCCGCCGGATCGGGTCCAACTAATGAAAAACTGTTTTTT
CASSSAGSGPTNEKLFF
>.|TRBV11-2|TRBJ2-7|TRBD1
TGTGCCAGCACCCCGGACAGGGCCCACGAGCAGTACTTC
CASTPDRAHEQYF
>few|TRBV28|TRBJ1-6|.
TGTGCCAGCAACCCGGCGGGGCAGACGAATTCACCCCTCCACTTT
CASNPAGQTNSPLHF
>.|TRBV7-4|TRBJ1-1|.
TGTGCCAGCAGCTTGGAGGGCGCTGAAGCTTTCTTT
CASSLEGAEAFF
>.|TRBV4-1|TRBJ2-7|.
TGCGCCAGCAGCCAAGAATACGGGAATCCGTACGAGCAGTACTTC
CASSQEYGNPYEQYF
>.|TRBV28|TRBJ1-6|TRBD1
TGTGCCAGCAGAGGGACAGGGCCAAATTCACCCCTCCACTTT
CASRGTGPNSPLHF
>many|TRBV7-2|TRBJ2-1|TRBD2
TGTGCCAGCAGCGACGGACTAGCGGGAGGTCATGAGCAGTTCTTC
CASSDGLAGGHEQFF
>.|TRBV12-3/TRBV12-4|TRBJ1-4|TRBD1
TGTGCCAGCAGCCCTGGGACAGATGAAAAACTGTTTTTT
CASSPGTDEKLFF
>.|TRBV6-2/TRBV6-3|TRBJ1-5|.
TGTGCCAGCAGAGATGCCAGGGCCCAGCATTTT
CASRDARAQHF
>.|TRBV2|TRBJ2-3|.
TGTGCCAGCCTTGAGGATACGCAGTATTTT
CASLEDTQYF
>.|TRBV19|TRBJ2-1|.
TGTGCCAGTAGTTTGCGATCCGCAGGCAATGAGCAGTTCTTC
CASSLRSAGNEQFF
>.|TRBV24-1|TRBJ2-1|TRBD2
TGTGCCACCAGTGATTTGACTAGCGGGAGAGCTAATGAGCAGTTCTTC
CATSDLTSGRANEQFF
>.|TRBV28|TRBJ2-7|TRBD2
TGTGCCAGCAGGAAGACAGGACTAGCGGGGGCCGCCTCGGGCTACGAGCAGTACTTC
CASRKTGLAGAASGYEQYF
>.|TRBV14|TRBJ1-3|.
TGTGCCAGCAGCCCATACAGGGACCCCTCCTCTGGAAACACCATATATTTT
CASSPYRDPSSGNTIYF
>few|TRBV27|TRBJ1-5|.
TGTGCCAGCAGTTTGGTTGGGACACCATATAGCAATCAGCCCCAGCATTTT
CASSLVGTPYSNQPQHF
>few|TRBV6-6|TRBJ1-6|TRBD1
TGTGCCAGCAGTTACTCGAGGACAGGGGCGAACTCCTATAATTCACCCCTCCACTTT
CASSYSRTGANSYNSPLHF
>few|TRBV7-7|TRBJ2-3|.
TGTGCTAGCAGCTTACGGGTTGCAGATACGCAGTATTTT
CASSLRVADTQYF
>few|TRBV4-2|TRBJ2-1|.
TGTGCCAGCAGCCCGGCCGGGACAACCGGGAATGAGCAGTTCTTC
CASSPAGTTGNEQFF
>few|TRBV19|TRBJ2-2|TRBD2
TGTGCCAGCTCAATGGGGGGGACGAACACCGGGGAGCTGTTTTTT
CASSMGGTNTGELFF
>few|TRBV6-1|TRBJ1-3|.
TGTGCCAGCAGTTCCGGGACCTCTGGAAACACCATATATTTT
CASSSGTSGNTIYF
>many|TRBV20-1|TRBJ2-5|TRBD2
TGCAGTGCTACCAGAGACAGCGGGACCCAAGAGACCCAGTACTTC
CSATRDSGTQETQYF
>many|TRBV6-1|TRBJ1-1|.
TGTGCCAGCAGTTATTCCGGGGGTAACACTGAAGCTTTCTTT
CASSYSGGNTEAFF
>.|TRBV4-1|TRBJ1-5|.
TGCGCCAGCAGCCAAGATGAAAAGTTTCCCCAGCATTTT
CASSQDEKFPQHF
>few|TRBV6-5|TRBJ1-3|.
TGTGCCAGCAGCCCGACACGGTCTGGAAACACCATATATTTT
CASSPTRSGNTIYF
>few|TRBV7-9|TRBJ2-2|TRBD2
TGTGCCAGCAGCCCTTTACTGGCGGGAGTACAGACCGGGGAGCTGTTTTTT
CASSPLLAGVQTGELFF
>many|TRBV11-2|TRBJ2-1|TRBD2
TGTGCCAGCGTACTACTGGGCGGGAGCTCCTACAATGAGCAGTTCTTC
CASVLLGGSSYNEQFF
>.|TRBV12-3/TRBV12-4|TRBJ2-6|.
TGTGCCAGCAGTTTAAGTCCTGGGGCCAACGTCCTGACTTTC
CASSLSPGANVLTF
>few|TRBV11-2|TRBJ1-6|.
TGTGCCAGCAGCCAGCCCGGTTCACCCCTCCACTTT
CASSQPGSPLHF
>.|TRBV27|TRBJ2-5|.
TGTGCCAGCAGGACTTCCGACAAGGGGGGCGGAGAGACCCAGTACTTC
CASRTSDKGGGETQYF
>few|TRBV19|TRBJ1-4|.
TGTGCCAGTAGTCCCTTCGTCAGGGAGGATGAAAAACTGTTTTTT
CASSPFVREDEKLFF